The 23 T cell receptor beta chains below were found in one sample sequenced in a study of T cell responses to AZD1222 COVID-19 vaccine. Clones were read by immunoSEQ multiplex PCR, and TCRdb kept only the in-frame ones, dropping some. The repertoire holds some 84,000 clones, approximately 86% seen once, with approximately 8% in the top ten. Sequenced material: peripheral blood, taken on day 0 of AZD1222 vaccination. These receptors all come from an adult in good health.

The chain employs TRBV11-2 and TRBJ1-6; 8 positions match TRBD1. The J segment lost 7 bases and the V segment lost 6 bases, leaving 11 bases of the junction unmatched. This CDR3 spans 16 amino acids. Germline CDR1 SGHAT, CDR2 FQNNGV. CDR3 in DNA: TGTGCCAGCAGATCCACAGGGGGTTCGTCGAATTCACCCCTCCACTTT. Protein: CASRSTGGSSNSPLHF.

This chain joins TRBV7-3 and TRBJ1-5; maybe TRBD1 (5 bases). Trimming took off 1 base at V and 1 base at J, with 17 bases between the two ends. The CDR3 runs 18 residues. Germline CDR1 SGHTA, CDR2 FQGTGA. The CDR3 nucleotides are TGTGCCAGCAGCTTAAAAGGTAGGGGTGATAGGAGCAATCAGCCCCAGCATTTT. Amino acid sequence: CASSLKGRGDRSNQPQHF.

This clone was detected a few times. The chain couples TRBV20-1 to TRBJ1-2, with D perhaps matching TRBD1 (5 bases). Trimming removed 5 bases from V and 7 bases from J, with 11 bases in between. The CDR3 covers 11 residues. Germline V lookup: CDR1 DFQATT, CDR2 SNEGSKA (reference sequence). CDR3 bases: TGCAGTGCTCCCCAGGGAAGTGGCTACACCTTC. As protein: CSAPQGSGYTF.

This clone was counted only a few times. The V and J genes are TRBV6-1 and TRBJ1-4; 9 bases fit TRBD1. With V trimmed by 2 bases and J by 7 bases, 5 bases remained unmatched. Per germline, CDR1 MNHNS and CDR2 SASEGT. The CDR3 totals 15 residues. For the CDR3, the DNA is TGTGCCAGCAGTGAACCGGGACAGGGAATTGAAAAACTGTTTTTT. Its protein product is CASSEPGQGIEKLFF.

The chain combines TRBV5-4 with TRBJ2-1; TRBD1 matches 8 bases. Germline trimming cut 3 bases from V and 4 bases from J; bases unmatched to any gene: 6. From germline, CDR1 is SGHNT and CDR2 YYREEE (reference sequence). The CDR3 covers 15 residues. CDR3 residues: CASSWAGQGYNEQFF. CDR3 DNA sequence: TGTGCCAGCAGCTGGGCCGGACAGGGATACAATGAGCAGTTCTTC.

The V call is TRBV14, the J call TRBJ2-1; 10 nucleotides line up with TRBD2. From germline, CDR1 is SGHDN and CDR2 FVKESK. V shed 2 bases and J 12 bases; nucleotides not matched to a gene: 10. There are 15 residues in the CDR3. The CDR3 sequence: CASSQYTSGTTGQFF. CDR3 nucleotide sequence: TGTGCCAGCAGCCAATACACTAGCGGGACGACAGGGCAGTTCTTC.

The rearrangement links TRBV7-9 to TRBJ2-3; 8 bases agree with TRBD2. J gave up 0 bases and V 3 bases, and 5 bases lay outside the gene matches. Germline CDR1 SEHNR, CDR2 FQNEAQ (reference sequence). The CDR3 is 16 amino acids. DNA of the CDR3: TGTGCCAGCAGCTTGAGTGGGACTAGGAGCACAGATACGCAGTATTTT. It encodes CASSLSGTRSTDTQYF. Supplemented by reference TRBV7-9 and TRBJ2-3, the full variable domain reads DTGVSQNPRHKITKRGQNVTFRCDPISEHNRLYWYRQTLGQGPEFLTYFQNEAQLEKSRLLSDRFSAERPKGSFSTLEIQRTEQGDSAMYLCASSLSGTRSTDTQYFGPGTRLTVL.

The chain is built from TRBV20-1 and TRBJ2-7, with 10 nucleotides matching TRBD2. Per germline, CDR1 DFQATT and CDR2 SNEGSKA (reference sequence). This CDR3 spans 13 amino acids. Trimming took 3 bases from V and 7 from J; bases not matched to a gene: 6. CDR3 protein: CSASLAGAGEQYF. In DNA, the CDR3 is TGCAGTGCTAGTCTAGCGGGAGCGGGTGAGCAGTACTTC.

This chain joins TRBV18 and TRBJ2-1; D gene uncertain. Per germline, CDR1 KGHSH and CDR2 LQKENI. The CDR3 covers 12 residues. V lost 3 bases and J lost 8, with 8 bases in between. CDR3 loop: CASSPRLDEQFF. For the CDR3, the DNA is TGTGCCAGCTCACCCAGGCTCGATGAGCAGTTCTTC.

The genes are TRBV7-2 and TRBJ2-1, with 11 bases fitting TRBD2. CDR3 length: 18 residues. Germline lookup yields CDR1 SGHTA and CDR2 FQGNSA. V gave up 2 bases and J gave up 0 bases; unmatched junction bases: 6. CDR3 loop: CASSLKASGRSSYNEQFF. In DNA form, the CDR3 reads TGTGCCAGCAGCTTAAAGGCTAGCGGGAGGAGCTCCTACAATGAGCAGTTCTTC.

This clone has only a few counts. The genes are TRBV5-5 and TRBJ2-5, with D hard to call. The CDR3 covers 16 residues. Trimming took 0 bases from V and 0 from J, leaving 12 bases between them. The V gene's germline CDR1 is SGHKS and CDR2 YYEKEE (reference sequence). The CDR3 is CASSLESFADQETQYF. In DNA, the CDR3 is TGTGCCAGCAGCTTGGAATCTTTTGCGGACCAAGAGACCCAGTACTTC.

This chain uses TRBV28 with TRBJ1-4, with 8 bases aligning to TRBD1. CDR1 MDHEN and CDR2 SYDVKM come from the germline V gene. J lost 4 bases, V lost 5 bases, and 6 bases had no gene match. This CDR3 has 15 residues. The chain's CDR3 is CASSLNRGFNEKLFF. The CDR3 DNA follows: TGTGCCAGCAGTCTAAACAGGGGGTTTAATGAAAAACTGTTTTTT.

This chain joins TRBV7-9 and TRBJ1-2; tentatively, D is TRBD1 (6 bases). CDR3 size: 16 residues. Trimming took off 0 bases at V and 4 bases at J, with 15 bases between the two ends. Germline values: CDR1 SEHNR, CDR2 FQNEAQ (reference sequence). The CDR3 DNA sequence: TGTGCCAGCAGCTTAGCGTCCTACAGGGTGGGCTATGGCTACACCTTC. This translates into CASSLASYRVGYGYTF.

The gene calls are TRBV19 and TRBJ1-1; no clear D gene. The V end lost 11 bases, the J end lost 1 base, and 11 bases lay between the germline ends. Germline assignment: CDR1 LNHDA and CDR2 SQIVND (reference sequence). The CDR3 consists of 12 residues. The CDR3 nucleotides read TGTGCCGCCCGGACCACGAACACTGAAGCTTTCTTT. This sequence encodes CAARTTNTEAFF.

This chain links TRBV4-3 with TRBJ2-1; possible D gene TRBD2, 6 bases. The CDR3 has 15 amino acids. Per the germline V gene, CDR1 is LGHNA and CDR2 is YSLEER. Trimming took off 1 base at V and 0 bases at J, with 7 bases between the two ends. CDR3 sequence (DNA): TGCGCCAGCAGCCAAGCCGGGAGCTCCTACAATGAGCAGTTCTTC. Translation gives CASSQAGSSYNEQFF.

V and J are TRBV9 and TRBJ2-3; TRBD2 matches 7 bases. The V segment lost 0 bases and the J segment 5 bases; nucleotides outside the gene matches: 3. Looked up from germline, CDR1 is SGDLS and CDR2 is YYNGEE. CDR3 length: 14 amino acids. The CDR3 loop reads CASSVAPSGDTQYF. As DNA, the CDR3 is TGTGCCAGCAGCGTAGCTCCTAGCGGAGATACGCAGTATTTT.

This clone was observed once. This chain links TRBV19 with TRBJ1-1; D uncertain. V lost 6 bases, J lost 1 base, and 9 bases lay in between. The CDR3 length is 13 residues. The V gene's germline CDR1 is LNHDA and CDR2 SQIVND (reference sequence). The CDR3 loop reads CASRLPRNTEAFF. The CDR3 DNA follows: TGTGCCAGTAGACTTCCACGGAACACTGAAGCTTTCTTT.

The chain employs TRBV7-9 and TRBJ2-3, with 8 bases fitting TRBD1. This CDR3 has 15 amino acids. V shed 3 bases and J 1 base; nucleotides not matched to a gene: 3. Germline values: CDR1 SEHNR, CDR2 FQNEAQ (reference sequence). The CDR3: CASSLGQAGTDTQYF. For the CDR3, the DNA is TGTGCCAGCAGCTTGGGACAGGCCGGCACAGATACGCAGTATTTT.

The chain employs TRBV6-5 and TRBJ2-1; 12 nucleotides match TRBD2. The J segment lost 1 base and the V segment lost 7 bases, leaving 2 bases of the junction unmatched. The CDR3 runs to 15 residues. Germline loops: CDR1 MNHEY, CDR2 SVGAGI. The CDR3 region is CASTSGRGSYNEQFF. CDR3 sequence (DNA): TGTGCCAGCACTAGCGGGAGGGGGTCCTACAATGAGCAGTTCTTC.

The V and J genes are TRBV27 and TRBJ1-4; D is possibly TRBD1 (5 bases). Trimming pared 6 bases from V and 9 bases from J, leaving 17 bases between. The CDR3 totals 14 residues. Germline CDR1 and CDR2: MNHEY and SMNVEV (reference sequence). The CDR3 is CASRWGGRGQKLFF. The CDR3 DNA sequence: TGTGCCAGCAGATGGGGTGGGCGGGGACAAAAACTGTTTTTT.

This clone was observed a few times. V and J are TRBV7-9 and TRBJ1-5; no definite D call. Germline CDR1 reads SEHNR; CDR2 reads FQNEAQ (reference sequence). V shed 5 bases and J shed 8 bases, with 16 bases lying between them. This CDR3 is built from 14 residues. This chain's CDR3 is CASSPVGGFEPQHF. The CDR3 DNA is TGTGCCAGCAGCCCGGTTGGTGGGTTTGAGCCCCAGCATTTT.

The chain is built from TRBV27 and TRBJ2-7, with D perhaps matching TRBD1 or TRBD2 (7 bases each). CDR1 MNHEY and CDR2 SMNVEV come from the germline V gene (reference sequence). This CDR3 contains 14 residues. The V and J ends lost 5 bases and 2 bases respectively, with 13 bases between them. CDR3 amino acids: CASSPGGEAYEQYF. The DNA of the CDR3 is TGTGCCAGCAGTCCAGGGGGGGAAGCCTACGAGCAGTACTTC.

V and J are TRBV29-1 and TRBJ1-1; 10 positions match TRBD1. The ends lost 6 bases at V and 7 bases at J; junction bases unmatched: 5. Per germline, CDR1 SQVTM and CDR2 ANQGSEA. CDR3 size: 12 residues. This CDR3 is CSVGTGDGEAFF. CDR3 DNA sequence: TGCAGCGTCGGGACAGGGGATGGTGAAGCTTTCTTT.